Shown below are 26 T cell receptor beta chains from a single sample sequenced in a study of shared clonotypes between healthy human individuals (TCRdb year 2020). The method was the immunoSEQ multiplex PCR assay. TCRdb limited this immuneACCESS table to in-frame rearrangements with V and J called. A share of clones is missing; checked studies link under half to unresolved V genes, and the rest is unexplained. The sample has roughly 770,000 clones on record, about 96% of them singletons. The top ten hold around 0.21% of the sample. For the CD8 naive samples, CD45RO-negative cells were positively selected for CCR7, yielding a CD45RA+CCR7+ population from which TemRA cells were excluded. The source material was naive CD8+ T cells sorted from blood. Read against the paper, the sample's cell subset or site label means: CD45RA+CCR7+. These receptors all stem from a man in his thirties or forties in good health.

Details on this clone: The sample carries other DNA sequences with the same CDR3. The chain employs TRBV6-5 and TRBJ2-2; a weak D match, TRBD1 (6 bases). This CDR3 has 12 residues. Germline V lookup: CDR1 MNHEY, CDR2 SVGAGI. V lost 2 bases and J lost 8, with 6 bases in between. CDR3 amino acids: CASSYGTGELFF. CDR3 nucleotides: TGTGCCAGCAGTTACGGGACAGGGGAGCTGTTTTTT.

In this sample, this clone turned up many times. The chain carries TRBV6-6 and TRBJ2-5; D may be TRBD1 (6 bases). The CDR3 sequence is 14 residues long. The V gene lost 6 bases and the J gene lost 6 bases, with 17 bases spanning the gap. Germline-derived CDR1 and CDR2 are MNHNY and SVGAGI (reference sequence). CDR3 sequence (DNA): TGTGCCAGCAGCCCCCTGACAGGCCCCCAGACCCAGTACTTC. As protein: CASSPLTGPQTQYF.

The V gene is TRBV15, the J gene TRBJ1-3, with D perhaps TRBD1 (5 bases). Between the trimmed V and J ends, which lost 5 bases and 0 bases, there was a span of 8 bases. The CDR3 is 14 amino acids. CDR1 and CDR2 (germline): LNHNV, YYDKDF (reference sequence). CDR3 sequence reads: CATSGGGSGNTIYF. For the CDR3, the DNA is TGTGCCACCAGCGGGGGTGGCTCTGGAAACACCATATATTTT.

This chain connects TRBV7-9 to TRBJ1-1; 8 nucleotides line up with TRBD1. Looked up from germline, CDR1 is SEHNR and CDR2 is FQNEAQ (reference sequence). CDR3 length: 14 amino acids. V gave up 7 bases and J gave up 0 bases; unmatched junction bases: 4. In DNA, the CDR3 is TGTGCCAGCAAGGACAGGGACATGAACACTGAAGCTTTCTTT. It specifies CASKDRDMNTEAFF.

CDR3 sequence (DNA): TGTGCCAGCAGGGACAGGGGGTATCAAGAGACCCAGTACTTC. Translating gives CASRDRGYQETQYF. The V call is TRBV6-1, the J call TRBJ2-5; TRBD1 aligns across 10 bases. The germline CDR1 and CDR2 sequences are MNHNS and SASEGT. The CDR3 consists of 14 residues. V lost 6 bases and J lost 2; bases outside the gene matches: 3.

The chain uses TRBV27 and TRBJ2-1, with TRBD2 matching over 13 bases. Trimming cost V 7 bases and J 7 bases; bases outside gene matches: 7. CDR1 is MNHEY and CDR2 is SMNVEV in the germline V gene (reference sequence). This CDR3 spans 15 amino acids. The CDR3 here is CASNPGLAGINEQFF. The CDR3 coding sequence is TGTGCCAGCAACCCGGGACTAGCGGGAATAAATGAGCAGTTCTTC.

The rearrangement joins TRBV28 to TRBJ1-1, with 8 bases that match TRBD1. Germline V gives CDR1 MDHEN, CDR2 SYDVKM. This CDR3 is built from 18 residues. V was clipped by 6 bases and J by 10 bases; unmatched bases: 25. The chain's CDR3 is CASRQTGGIVSSGFGAFF. CDR3 sequence (DNA): TGTGCCAGCAGACAAACAGGGGGAATCGTTTCGTCAGGTTTTGGAGCTTTCTTT.

V gene TRBV10-2 combines with J gene TRBJ1-1; D unresolved. This CDR3 has 11 amino acids. CDR1 is WSHSY, CDR2 SAAADI, per germline. V dropped 8 bases and J dropped 11 bases, with 15 bases sitting between them. In DNA, the CDR3 is TGCGCCAGCGCAAGTCTACTGCGGGCTTTCTTT. It translates to CASASLLRAFF.

The chain employs TRBV11-3 and TRBJ1-4, with D possibly being TRBD1 (5 bases). The germline gives CDR1 SGHNT, CDR2 YENEEA. There are 14 residues in the CDR3. Trimming left V 4 bases short and J 5 bases short, with 11 bases between. Here the CDR3 DNA reads TGTGCCAGCAGCTACGGGACTGACAATGAAAAACTGTTTTTT. This gives the protein CASSYGTDNEKLFF.

The CDR3 DNA sequence: TGTGCCAGCAGCTGGGACCTACAGGGGGCGCGCCGAAACACCATATATTTT. It specifies CASSWDLQGARRNTIYF. The V and J genes are TRBV7-8 and TRBJ1-3; 9 bases are a match to TRBD1. This CDR3 has 17 residues. The J segment lost 5 bases and the V segment lost 4 bases, leaving 12 bases of the junction unmatched. CDR1 and CDR2 (germline): SGHVS, FQNEAQ.

This chain links TRBV7-9 with TRBJ2-1, with 7 bases fitting TRBD1. CDR3 length: 17 residues. With V trimmed by 4 bases and J by 4 bases, 13 bases remained unmatched. In germline, CDR1 is SEHNR, CDR2 FQNEAQ (reference sequence). This CDR3 is CASSSSTIGQDYNEQFF. The DNA for the CDR3 is TGTGCCAGCAGCTCCAGTACCATTGGACAGGATTACAATGAGCAGTTCTTC.

On this clone itself: Germline is not matched at one junction end, which may reflect a read error. The rearrangement links TRBV27 to TRBJ2-1; 11 positions agree with TRBD2. From germline, CDR1 is MNHEY and CDR2 SMNVEV (reference sequence). The CDR3 extends over 16 amino acids. For the CDR3, the DNA is TGTGCCAGCAGTCTATCTAGCGGGAGGTCATACAATGAGCAGTTCTTC. Protein product: CASSLSSGRSYNEQFF.

This chain connects TRBV27 to TRBJ2-1; no clear D. Germline V lookup: CDR1 MNHEY, CDR2 SMNVEV (reference sequence). V was trimmed by 7 bases and J by 14 bases, leaving 15 bases between them. This CDR3 region has 11 residues. Written as DNA, the CDR3 is TGTGCCAGCAAGGGTCTTATCTGGGAGTTCTTC. Amino acids: CASKGLIWEFF.

The rearrangement uses TRBV15 and TRBJ2-3, with D perhaps matching TRBD2 (9 bases). The CDR3 contains 23 residues. V lost 6 bases, J lost 2 bases, and 39 bases lay in between. Germline CDR1 LNHNV, CDR2 YYDKDF (reference sequence). CDR3 loop: CATRGPDSGSDRGGLRVTDTQYF. CDR3 sequence (DNA): TGTGCCACCAGAGGTCCAGATAGCGGGAGTGACAGGGGTGGGTTAAGGGTCACAGATACGCAGTATTTT. Using reference TRBV15 and TRBJ2-3 for the parts outside the CDR3, the full variable domain is DAMVIQNPRYQVTQFGKPVTLSCSQTLNHNVMYWYQQKSSQAPKLLFHYYDKDFNNEADTPDNFQSRRPNTSFCFLDIRSPGLGDTAMYLCATRGPDSGSDRGGLRVTDTQYFGPGTRLTVL.

The chain recombines TRBV6-5 with TRBJ2-7; a possible D gene is TRBD1 (6 bases). V was trimmed by 5 bases and J by 3 bases, leaving 14 bases between them. This CDR3 comprises 14 residues. Germline V gene sequence: CDR1 MNHEY, CDR2 SVGAGI. The chain's CDR3 is CASSPATGLYEQYF. The DNA for the CDR3 is TGTGCCAGCAGTCCCGCGACAGGACTCTACGAGCAGTACTTC.

The rearrangement links TRBV28 to TRBJ2-2; D tentatively fits TRBD1 or TRBD2 (5 bases each). CDR1 and CDR2 from the germline V gene are MDHEN and SYDVKM. The CDR3 consists of 15 residues. V lost 7 bases to trimming and J lost 6 bases, with 18 bases between them. The CDR3 region is CASTSIVGVPGELFF. The DNA of the CDR3 is TGTGCCAGCACTTCGATTGTGGGGGTACCCGGGGAGCTGTTTTTT.

The rearrangement uses TRBV7-8 and TRBJ2-1; D tentatively reads TRBD1 or TRBD2 (5 bases each). Germline V gives CDR1 SGHVS, CDR2 FQNEAQ. Trimming removed 5 bases from V and 2 bases from J, with 13 bases in between. The CDR3 consists of 15 residues. The CDR3 sequence: CASSTGPSTYNEQFF. CDR3 bases: TGTGCCAGCAGCACGGGACCGTCAACCTACAATGAGCAGTTCTTC.

J is TRBJ1-2 and V is TRBV27; no firm D call. The germline V gene has CDR1 MNHEY and CDR2 SMNVEV (reference sequence). The V end lost 4 bases, the J end lost 5 bases, and 20 bases lay between the germline ends. The CDR3 totals 16 residues. Here the CDR3 DNA reads TGTGCCAGCAGTTCCTTCGAAACAGCGAAGTTTTATGGCTACACCTTC. It codes for CASSSFETAKFYGYTF.

This clone came up a few times. The rearrangement links TRBV29-1 to TRBJ1-2, with no clear D. There are 11 residues in the CDR3. Trimming pared 4 bases from V and 8 bases from J, leaving 11 bases between. Per germline, CDR1 SQVTM and CDR2 ANQGSEA. The DNA of the CDR3 is TGCAGCGTTGTTATGAGGATAGGCTACACCTTC. This translates into CSVVMRIGYTF. Drawing the rest from reference TRBV29-1 and TRBJ1-2, the complete variable domain is SAVISQKPSRDICQRGTSLTIQCQVDSQVTMMFWYRQQPGQSLTLIATANQGSEATYESGFVIDKFPISRPNLTFSTLTVSNMSPEDSSIYLCSVVMRIGYTFGSGTRLTVV.

The chain combines TRBV18 with TRBJ2-5, with D perhaps TRBD1 (6 bases). This CDR3 spans 14 amino acids. V was cut by 4 bases and J by 5 bases, with 14 bases left in between. The germline CDR1 and CDR2 sequences are KGHSH and LQKENI. In DNA form, the CDR3 reads TGTGCCAGCTCACTTTCCCCAGGGGCGGAGACCCAGTACTTC. It translates to CASSLSPGAETQYF.

With regard to this clone: Distinct nucleotide sequences in the sample also encode this CDR3. This chain joins TRBV11-2 and TRBJ2-1; 10 bases map to TRBD2. Looked up from germline, CDR1 is SGHAT and CDR2 is FQNNGV. V dropped 6 bases and J dropped 5; count of bases not matched to a gene: 7. CDR3 length: 15 residues. CDR3: CASSLVAGGNNEQFF. CDR3 coding DNA: TGTGCCAGCAGTCTAGTAGCGGGAGGAAACAATGAGCAGTTCTTC.

V and J are TRBV5-1 and TRBJ2-1; perhaps TRBD1 as D (6 bases). The CDR3 sequence is 16 residues long. Germline V gives CDR1 SGHRS, CDR2 YFSETQ. V was trimmed by 6 bases and J by 7 bases, leaving 23 bases between them. The CDR3 loop reads CASTTPAAGDPNEQFF. Written as DNA, the CDR3 is TGCGCCAGCACCACCCCGGCCGCAGGGGACCCTAATGAGCAGTTCTTC.

This chain connects TRBV6-1 to TRBJ2-3; 16 bases are a match to TRBD2. Trimming at V came to 6 bases and at J to 3 bases, leaving 0 bases not matched to a gene. Germline V gene sequence: CDR1 MNHNS, CDR2 SASEGT. CDR3 size: 15 residues. The CDR3 coding sequence is TGTGCCAGCAGGGGACTAGCGGGAGGGACAGATACGCAGTATTTT. The encoded protein is CASRGLAGGTDTQYF.

This chain's CDR3 is CASSDGLAGNIQYF. DNA of the CDR3: TGCGCCAGCAGTGACGGGCTAGCTGGTAACATTCAGTACTTC. The chain joins TRBV10-1 to TRBJ2-4; D may be TRBD2 (5 bases). Germline values: CDR1 WNHNN, CDR2 SYGVQD (reference sequence). The CDR3 runs to 14 residues. Trimming removed 3 bases at V and 7 bases at J, with 13 bases between.

This clone is a singleton in its sample. The chain joins TRBV6-1 to TRBJ1-5; D possibly corresponds to TRBD1 (5 bases). Germline CDR1 and CDR2: MNHNS and SASEGT. The CDR3 covers 15 residues. Trimming cost V 5 bases and J 0 bases, with 11 bases left between them. Here the CDR3 reads CASSLTADSNQPQHF. CDR3 DNA sequence: TGTGCCAGCAGTTTGACAGCAGATAGCAATCAGCCCCAGCATTTT.

Only one count was recorded for this clone. The chain employs TRBV29-1 and TRBJ2-7, with unresolved D. The CDR3 totals 11 residues. With 4 bases removed from V and 6 bases from J, the gap between germline ends came to 10 bases. Looked up from germline, CDR1 is SQVTM and CDR2 is ANQGSEA. The CDR3 sequence: CSVALGPEQYF. The CDR3, as DNA: TGCAGCGTTGCCCTAGGTCCCGAGCAGTACTTC.